The next 7 T cell receptor beta chains were all read from a single sample in a study of blood T cell repertoires in COVID-19. Sequencing used immunoSEQ multiplex PCR; TCRdb keeps in-frame clones, though not all of them. The sample yields hundreds of thousands of clones, 70% to 90% seen once. Source material: PBMCs or T cells enriched from blood (not recorded which). The source is a man aged 25 to 40 who had recovered from COVID-19.

The gene calls are TRBV6-5 and TRBJ2-7, with TRBD2 as a possible D gene (5 bases). Deletions cut 0 bases from V and 3 bases from J, with 12 bases between. CDR1 is MNHEY and CDR2 is SVGAGI in the germline V gene. CDR3 length equals 15 residues. This CDR3 is CASSYSQDRDYEQYF. CDR3 DNA: TGTGCCAGCAGTTACTCGCAGGACCGGGACTACGAGCAGTACTTC.

This clone was seen more than once but under ten times. The chain is built from TRBV4-3 and TRBJ1-3; D not resolved. Trimming stripped 0 bases from V and 0 bases from J, with 12 bases between. Germline values: CDR1 LGHNA, CDR2 YSLEER. The CDR3 totals 17 residues. The CDR3 DNA follows: TGCGCCAGCAGCCAAGATCGAATAGAAGACTCTGGAAACACCATATATTTT. This codes for CASSQDRIEDSGNTIYF.

The chain uses TRBV28 and TRBJ1-1; TRBD1 might be the D (5 bases). From germline, CDR1 is MDHEN and CDR2 SYDVKM. Trimming left V 6 bases short and J 4 bases short, with 27 bases between. The CDR3 totals 18 residues. For the CDR3, the DNA is TGTGCCAGCAGGTTACCCCCTATGTGGGGCCGGGGGGTCACTGAAGCTTTCTTT. This translates into CASRLPPMWGRGVTEAFF.

The chain joins TRBV7-2 to TRBJ2-1; 9 positions match TRBD1. The germline gives CDR1 SGHTA, CDR2 FQGNSA. CDR3 length equals 15 residues. Trimming at V came to 3 bases and at J to 7 bases, leaving 7 bases not matched to a gene. The CDR3 coding sequence is TGTGCCAGCAGCTTTTCCCGGACAGGGGAGAATGAGCAGTTCTTC. Translating gives CASSFSRTGENEQFF.

The chain employs TRBV5-4 and TRBJ2-7; D is uncertain. CDR1 and CDR2 from the germline V gene are SGHNT and YYREEE (reference sequence). The CDR3 runs 13 residues. V gave up 4 bases and J gave up 1 base, with 9 bases separating them. The DNA for the CDR3 is TGTGCCAGCAGCGGATCGGGTTCCTACGAGCAGTACTTC. It encodes CASSGSGSYEQYF.

The chain combines TRBV5-4 with TRBJ2-1; no clear D gene. The CDR3 spans 14 residues. Per the germline V gene, CDR1 is SGHNT and CDR2 is YYREEE (reference sequence). Trimming removed 3 bases at V and 1 base at J, with 8 bases between. CDR3 bases: TGTGCCAGCAGCTCCTACTTATCCTACAATGAGCAGTTCTTC. Protein: CASSSYLSYNEQFF.

The rearrangement links TRBV28 to TRBJ2-1; D may be TRBD1 (6 bases). The CDR3 contains 15 residues. V was trimmed by 4 bases and J by 3 bases, leaving 13 bases between them. From germline, CDR1 is MDHEN and CDR2 SYDVKM. This CDR3 is CASSSTGALYNEQFF. Here the CDR3 DNA reads TGTGCCAGCAGTTCGACAGGCGCCCTCTACAATGAGCAGTTCTTC.